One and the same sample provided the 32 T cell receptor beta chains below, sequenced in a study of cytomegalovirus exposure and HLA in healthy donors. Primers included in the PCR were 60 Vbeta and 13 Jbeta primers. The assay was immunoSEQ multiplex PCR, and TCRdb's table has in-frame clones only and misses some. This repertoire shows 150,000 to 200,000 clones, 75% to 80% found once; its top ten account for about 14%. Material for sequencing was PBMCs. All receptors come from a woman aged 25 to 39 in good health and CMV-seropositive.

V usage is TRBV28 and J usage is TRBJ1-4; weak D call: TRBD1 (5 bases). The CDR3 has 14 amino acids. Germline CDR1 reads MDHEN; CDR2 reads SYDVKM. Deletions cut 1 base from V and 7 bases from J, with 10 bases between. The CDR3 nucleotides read TGTGCCAGCAGTTTATTGGGGGAGGGTGAAAAACTGTTTTTT. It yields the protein CASSLLGEGEKLFF.

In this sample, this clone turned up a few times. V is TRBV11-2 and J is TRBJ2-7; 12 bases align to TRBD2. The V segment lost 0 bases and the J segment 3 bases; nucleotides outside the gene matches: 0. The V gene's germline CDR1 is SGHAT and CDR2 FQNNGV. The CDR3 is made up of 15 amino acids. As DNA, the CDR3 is TGTGCCAGCAGCTTAGAGACTAGCGGGAGCTACGAGCAGTACTTC. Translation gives CASSLETSGSYEQYF.

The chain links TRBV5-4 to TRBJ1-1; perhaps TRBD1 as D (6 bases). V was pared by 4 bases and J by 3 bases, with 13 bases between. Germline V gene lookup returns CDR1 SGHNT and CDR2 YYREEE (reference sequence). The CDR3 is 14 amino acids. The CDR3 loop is CASSVQGMDTEAFF. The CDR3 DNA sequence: TGTGCCAGCAGCGTACAGGGTATGGACACTGAAGCTTTCTTT.

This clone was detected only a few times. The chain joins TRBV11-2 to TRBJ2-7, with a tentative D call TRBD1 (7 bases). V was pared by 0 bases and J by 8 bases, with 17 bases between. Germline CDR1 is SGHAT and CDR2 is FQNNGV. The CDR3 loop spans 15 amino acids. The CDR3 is CASSLEPGGRGQQYF. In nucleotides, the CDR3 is TGTGCCAGCAGCTTAGAACCAGGGGGGCGAGGTCAGCAGTACTTC.

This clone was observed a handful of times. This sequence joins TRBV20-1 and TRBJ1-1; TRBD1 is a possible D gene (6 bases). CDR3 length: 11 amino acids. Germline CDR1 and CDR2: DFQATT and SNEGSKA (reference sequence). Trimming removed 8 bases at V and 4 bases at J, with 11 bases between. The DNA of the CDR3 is TGCAGTCGCACAGGGCCCACTGAAGCTTTCTTT. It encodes CSRTGPTEAFF.

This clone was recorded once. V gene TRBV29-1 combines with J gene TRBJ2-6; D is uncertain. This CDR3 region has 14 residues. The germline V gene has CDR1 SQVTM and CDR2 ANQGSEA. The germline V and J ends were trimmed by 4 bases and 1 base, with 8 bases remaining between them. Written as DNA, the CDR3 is TGCAGCGTTGGCGCAATATCTGGGGCCAACGTCCTGACTTTC. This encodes CSVGAISGANVLTF.

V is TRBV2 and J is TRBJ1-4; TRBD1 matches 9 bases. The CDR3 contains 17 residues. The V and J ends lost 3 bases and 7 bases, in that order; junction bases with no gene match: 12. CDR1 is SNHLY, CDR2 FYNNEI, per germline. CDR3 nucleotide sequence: TGTGCCAGCAGTGATGGGACAGGGCGTGCATGGGGTGAAAAACTGTTTTTT. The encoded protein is CASSDGTGRAWGEKLFF.

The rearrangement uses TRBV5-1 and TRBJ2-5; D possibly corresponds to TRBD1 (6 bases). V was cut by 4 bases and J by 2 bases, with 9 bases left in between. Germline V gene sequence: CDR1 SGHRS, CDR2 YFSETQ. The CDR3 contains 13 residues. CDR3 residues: CASSQTGQETQYF. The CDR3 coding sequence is TGCGCCAGCAGCCAAACAGGGCAAGAGACCCAGTACTTC. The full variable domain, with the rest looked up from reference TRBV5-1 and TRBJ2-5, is KAGVTQTPRYLIKTRGQQVTLSCSPISGHRSVSWYQQTPGQGLQFLFEYFSETQRNKGNFPGRFSGRQFSNSRSEMNVSTLELGDSALYLCASSQTGQETQYFGPGTRLLVL.

CDR3 region: CASSFEDSTYEQYF. Written as DNA, the CDR3 is TGTGCCAGCAGTTTCGAGGACAGCACCTACGAGCAGTACTTC. The rearrangement joins TRBV27 to TRBJ2-7; D is perhaps TRBD1 (6 bases). CDR3 length: 14 residues. Trimming removed 3 bases at V and 2 bases at J, with 11 bases between. Germline CDR1 is MNHEY and CDR2 is SMNVEV (reference sequence).

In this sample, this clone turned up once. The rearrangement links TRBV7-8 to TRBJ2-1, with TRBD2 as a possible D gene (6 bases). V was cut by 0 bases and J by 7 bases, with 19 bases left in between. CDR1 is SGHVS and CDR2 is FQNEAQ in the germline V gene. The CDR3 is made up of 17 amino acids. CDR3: CASSLARVQERGNEQFF. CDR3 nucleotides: TGTGCCAGCAGCTTAGCTCGGGTTCAGGAACGGGGGAATGAGCAGTTCTTC.

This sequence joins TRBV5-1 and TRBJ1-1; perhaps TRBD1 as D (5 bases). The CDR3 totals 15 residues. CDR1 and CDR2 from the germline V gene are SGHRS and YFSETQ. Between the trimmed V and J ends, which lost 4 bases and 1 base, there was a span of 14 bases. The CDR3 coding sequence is TGCGCCAGCAGCCCCAGGGCCTTGGCGAACACTGAAGCTTTCTTT. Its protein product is CASSPRALANTEAFF.

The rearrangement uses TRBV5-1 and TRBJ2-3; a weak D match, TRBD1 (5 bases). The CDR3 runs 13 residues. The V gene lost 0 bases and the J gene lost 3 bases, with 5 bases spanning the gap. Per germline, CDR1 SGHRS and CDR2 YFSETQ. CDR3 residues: CASSLEGTDTQYF. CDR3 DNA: TGCGCCAGCAGCTTGGAGGGGACAGATACGCAGTATTTT.

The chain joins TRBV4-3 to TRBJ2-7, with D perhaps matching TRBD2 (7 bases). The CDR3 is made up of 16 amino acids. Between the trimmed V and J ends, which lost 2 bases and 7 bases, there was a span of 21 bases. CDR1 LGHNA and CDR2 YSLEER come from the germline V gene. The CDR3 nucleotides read TGCGCCAGCAGCCAAACCCTAGGGGGGGCGCGGGGGGAGCAGTACTTC. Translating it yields CASSQTLGGARGEQYF.

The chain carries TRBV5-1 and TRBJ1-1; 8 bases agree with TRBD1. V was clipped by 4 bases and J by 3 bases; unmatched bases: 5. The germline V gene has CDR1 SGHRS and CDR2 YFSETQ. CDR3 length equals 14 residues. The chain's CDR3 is CASSPGQGDTEAFF. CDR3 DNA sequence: TGCGCCAGCAGCCCTGGACAGGGTGACACTGAAGCTTTCTTT.

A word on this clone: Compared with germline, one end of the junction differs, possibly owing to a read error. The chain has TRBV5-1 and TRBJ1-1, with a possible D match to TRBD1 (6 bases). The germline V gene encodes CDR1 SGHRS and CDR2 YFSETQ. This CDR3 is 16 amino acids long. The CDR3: CASILGEGGPDTEAFF. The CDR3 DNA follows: TGCGCCAGCATCTTGGGGGAGGGGGGGCCCGACACTGAAGCTTTCTTT.

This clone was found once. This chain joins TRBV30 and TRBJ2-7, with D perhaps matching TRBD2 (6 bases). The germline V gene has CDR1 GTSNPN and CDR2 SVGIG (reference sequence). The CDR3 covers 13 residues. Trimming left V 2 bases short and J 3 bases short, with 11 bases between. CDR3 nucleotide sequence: TGTGCCTGGAGTCGGGACTTTCTCTACGAGCAGTACTTC. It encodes CAWSRDFLYEQYF.

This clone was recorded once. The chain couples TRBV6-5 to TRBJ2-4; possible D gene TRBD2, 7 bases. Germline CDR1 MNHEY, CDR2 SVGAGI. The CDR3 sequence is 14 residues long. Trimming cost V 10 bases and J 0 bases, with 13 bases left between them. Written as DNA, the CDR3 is TGTGCCACCCTGGGGGGGGCAGCCAAAAACATTCAGTACTTC. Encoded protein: CATLGGAAKNIQYF.

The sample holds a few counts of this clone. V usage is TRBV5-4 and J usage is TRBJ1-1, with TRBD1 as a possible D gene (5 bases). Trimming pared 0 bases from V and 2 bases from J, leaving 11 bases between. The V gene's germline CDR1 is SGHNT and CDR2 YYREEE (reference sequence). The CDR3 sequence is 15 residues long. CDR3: CASSLVWGVNTEAFF. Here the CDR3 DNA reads TGTGCCAGCAGCTTGGTGTGGGGCGTAAACACTGAAGCTTTCTTT. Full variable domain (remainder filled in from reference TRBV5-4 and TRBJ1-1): ETGVTQSPTHLIKTRGQQVTLRCSSQSGHNTVSWYQQALGQGPQFIFQYYREEENGRGNFPPRFSGLQFPNYSSELNVNALELDDSALYLCASSLVWGVNTEAFFGQGTRLTVV.

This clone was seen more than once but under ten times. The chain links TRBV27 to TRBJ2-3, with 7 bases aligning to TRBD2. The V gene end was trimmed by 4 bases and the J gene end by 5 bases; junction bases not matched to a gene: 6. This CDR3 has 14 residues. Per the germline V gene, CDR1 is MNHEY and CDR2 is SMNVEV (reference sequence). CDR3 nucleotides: TGTGCCAGCAGTTACGGGAGGAGTCGAGATACGCAGTATTTT. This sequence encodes CASSYGRSRDTQYF.

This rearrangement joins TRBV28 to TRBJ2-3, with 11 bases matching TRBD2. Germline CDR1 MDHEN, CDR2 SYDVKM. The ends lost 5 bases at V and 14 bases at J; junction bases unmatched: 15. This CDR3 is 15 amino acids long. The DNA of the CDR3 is TGTGCCAGCAGTCAGGGAGGGACTAGCGGCACCCTGAGGTATTTT. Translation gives CASSQGGTSGTLRYF.

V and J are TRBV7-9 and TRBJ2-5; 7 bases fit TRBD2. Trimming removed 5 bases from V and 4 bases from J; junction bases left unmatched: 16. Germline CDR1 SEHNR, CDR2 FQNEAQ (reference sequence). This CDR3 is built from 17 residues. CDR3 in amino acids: CASSPALNGGMAETQYF. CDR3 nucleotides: TGTGCCAGCAGCCCGGCTCTAAACGGGGGGATGGCAGAGACCCAGTACTTC.

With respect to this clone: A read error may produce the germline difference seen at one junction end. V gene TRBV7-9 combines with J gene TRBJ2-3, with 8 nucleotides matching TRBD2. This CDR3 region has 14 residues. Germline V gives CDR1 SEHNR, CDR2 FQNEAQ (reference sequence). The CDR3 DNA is TGTTCCAGCAGCATTAGCGGGGTGACAGATACGCAGTATTTT. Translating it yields CSSSISGVTDTQYF.

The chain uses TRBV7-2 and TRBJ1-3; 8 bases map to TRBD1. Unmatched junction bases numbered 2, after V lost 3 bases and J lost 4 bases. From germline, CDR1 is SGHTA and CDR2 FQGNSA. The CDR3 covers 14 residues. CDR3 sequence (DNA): TGTGCCAGCAGCTTCAGGGGGCCCGGAAACACCATATATTTT. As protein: CASSFRGPGNTIYF.

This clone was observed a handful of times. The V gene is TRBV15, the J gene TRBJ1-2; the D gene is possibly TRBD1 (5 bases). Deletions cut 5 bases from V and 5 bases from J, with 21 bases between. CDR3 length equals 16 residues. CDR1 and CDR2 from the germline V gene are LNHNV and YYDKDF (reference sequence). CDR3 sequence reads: CATSPRPAGILYGYTF. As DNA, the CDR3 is TGTGCCACCAGCCCTCGGCCGGCAGGGATCCTATATGGCTACACCTTC.

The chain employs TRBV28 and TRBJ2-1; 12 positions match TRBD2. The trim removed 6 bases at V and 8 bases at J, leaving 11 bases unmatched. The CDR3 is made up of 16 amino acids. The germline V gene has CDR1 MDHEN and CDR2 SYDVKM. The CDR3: CASRGLAGRGGDEQFF. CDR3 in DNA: TGTGCCAGCAGGGGACTAGCGGGCCGAGGTGGGGATGAGCAGTTCTTC.

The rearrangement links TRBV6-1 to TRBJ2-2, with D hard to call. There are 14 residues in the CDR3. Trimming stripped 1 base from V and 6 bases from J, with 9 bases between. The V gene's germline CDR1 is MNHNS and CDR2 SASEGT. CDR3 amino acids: CASSEGPRSGELFF. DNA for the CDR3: TGTGCCAGCAGTGAAGGTCCGAGGTCCGGGGAGCTGTTTTTT.

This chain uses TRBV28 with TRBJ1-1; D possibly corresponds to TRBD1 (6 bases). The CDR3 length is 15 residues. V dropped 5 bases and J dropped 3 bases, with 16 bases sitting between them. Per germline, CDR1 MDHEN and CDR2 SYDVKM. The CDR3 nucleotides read TGTGCCAGCAGTCCGCACAGGGTCGGGTACACTGAAGCTTTCTTT. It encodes CASSPHRVGYTEAFF. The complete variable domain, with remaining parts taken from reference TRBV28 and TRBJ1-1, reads DVKVTQSSRYLVKRTGEKVFLECVQDMDHENMFWYRQDPGLGLRLIYFSYDVKMKEKGDIPEGYSVSREKKERFSLILESASTNQTSMYLCASSPHRVGYTEAFFGQGTRLTVV.

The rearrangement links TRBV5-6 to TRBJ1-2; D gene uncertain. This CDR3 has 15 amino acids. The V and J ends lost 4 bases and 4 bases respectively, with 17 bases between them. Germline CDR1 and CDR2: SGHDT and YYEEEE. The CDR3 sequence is CASSDGPGIIYGYTF. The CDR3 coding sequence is TGTGCCAGCAGCGACGGCCCGGGGATCATCTATGGCTACACCTTC.

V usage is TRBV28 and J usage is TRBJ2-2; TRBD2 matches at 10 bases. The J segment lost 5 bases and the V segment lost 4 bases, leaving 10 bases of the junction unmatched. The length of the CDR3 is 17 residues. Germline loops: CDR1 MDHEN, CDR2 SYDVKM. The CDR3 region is CASSSLAGAPGTGELFF. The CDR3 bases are TGTGCCAGCAGTTCGCTAGCGGGGGCACCTGGGACCGGGGAGCTGTTTTTT.

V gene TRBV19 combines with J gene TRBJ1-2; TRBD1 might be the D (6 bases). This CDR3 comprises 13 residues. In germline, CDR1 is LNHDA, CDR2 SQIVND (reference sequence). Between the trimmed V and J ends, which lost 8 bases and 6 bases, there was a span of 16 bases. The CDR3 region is CASHRDTAHGYTF. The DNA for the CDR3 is TGTGCCAGTCACCGGGACACCGCCCATGGCTACACCTTC.

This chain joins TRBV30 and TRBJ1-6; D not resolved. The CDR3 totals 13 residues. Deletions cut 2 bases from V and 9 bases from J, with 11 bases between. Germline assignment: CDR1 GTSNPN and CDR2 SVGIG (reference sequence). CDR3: CAWSLAFGSPLHF. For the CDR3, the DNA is TGTGCCTGGAGTCTGGCTTTTGGTTCACCCCTCCACTTT.

The CDR3 coding sequence is TGTGCCAGCAGTGAAGCCTGGGCCGCTGGGGAGGGTTTGAACACTGAAGCTTTCTTT. Translation: CASSEAWAAGEGLNTEAFF. The rearrangement links TRBV6-1 to TRBJ1-1; D is unresolved. The V gene lost 0 bases and the J gene lost 0 bases, with 20 bases spanning the gap. The CDR3 loop spans 19 amino acids. The germline CDR1 and CDR2 sequences are MNHNS and SASEGT.